Shown below are 24 T cell receptor beta chains from a single sample sequenced in a study of blood T cell repertoires in COVID-19. Data came from immunoSEQ multiplex PCR; TCRdb stores just in-frame clones and leaves some out. This table holds under 250,000 clones, around 82% found once. Sequencing was carried out using peripheral blood. The receptors shown here come from a human donor in a cohort sampled during active COVID-19.

The chain employs TRBV6-5 and TRBJ1-2; possibly TRBD1 for D (6 bases). The CDR3 is 13 residues long. V lost 5 bases and J 4 bases, leaving 11 bases between the germline ends. Per the germline V gene, CDR1 is MNHEY and CDR2 is SVGAGI. CDR3 DNA: TGTGCCAGCAGTCCCGGGACATTCTATGGCTACACCTTC. Its protein is CASSPGTFYGYTF.

V gene TRBV11-3 combines with J gene TRBJ2-1; D remains ambiguous. This CDR3 contains 15 residues. The V end lost 5 bases, the J end lost 0 bases, and 11 bases lay between the germline ends. Germline CDR1 SGHNT, CDR2 YENEEA. This CDR3 reads CASSPRTGSYNEQFF. CDR3 DNA sequence: TGTGCCAGCAGCCCTCGCACCGGCTCCTACAATGAGCAGTTCTTC. Complete variable domain (other parts from reference TRBV11-3 and TRBJ2-1): EAGVVQSPRYKIIEKKQPVAFWCNPISGHNTLYWYLQNLGQGPELLIRYENEEAVDDSQLPKDRFSAERLKGVDSTLKIQPAELGDSAVYLCASSPRTGSYNEQFFGPGTRLTVL.

The rearrangement links TRBV7-2 to TRBJ2-4, with D uncertain. Germline-derived CDR1 and CDR2 are SGHTA and FQGNSA. The CDR3 contains 15 residues. V shed 5 bases and J shed 3 bases, with 14 bases lying between them. This CDR3 reads CASSAGWLGKNIQYF. In DNA form, the CDR3 reads TGTGCCAGCAGCGCAGGATGGTTAGGCAAAAACATTCAGTACTTC.

This clone was seen once. The J gene is TRBJ2-7, the V gene TRBV7-2, with 8 bases lining up with TRBD1. CDR3 size: 16 residues. Trimming at V came to 4 bases and at J to 6 bases, leaving 14 bases not matched to a gene. Germline values: CDR1 SGHTA, CDR2 FQGNSA. CDR3 bases: TGTGCCAGCAGCTCGCAGGGGGCGCGAAGTGGGAGCGAGCAGTACTTC. Encoded protein: CASSSQGARSGSEQYF.

This chain uses TRBV29-1 with TRBJ1-1; D may be TRBD1 (5 bases). V gave up 2 bases and J gave up 4 bases, with 11 bases separating them. The CDR3 has 13 amino acids. Germline V gene data show CDR1 as SQVTM and CDR2 as ANQGSEA. This chain's CDR3 is CSVERPGGTEAFF. CDR3 in DNA: TGCAGCGTTGAACGGCCCGGGGGCACTGAAGCTTTCTTT.

The V gene is TRBV3-1 (or the pseudogene TRBV3-2), the J gene TRBJ2-3; 8 bases fit TRBD1. The CDR3 has 16 residues. V was pared by 1 base and J by 4 bases, with 7 bases of the junction left unmatched. Germline V CDR1 and CDR2: LGHDT, YNNKEL (reference sequence). CDR3 region: CASSQAGTGTADTQYF. The CDR3 coding sequence is TGTGCCAGCAGCCAAGCCGGGACAGGTACGGCAGATACGCAGTATTTT.

CDR3 amino acids: CASSPRQGGGELFF. In DNA form, the CDR3 reads TGTGCCAGCAGCCCCCGACAGGGCGGCGGGGAGCTGTTTTTT. J is TRBJ2-2 and V is TRBV7-2, with 7 bases that match TRBD1. The J segment lost 7 bases and the V segment lost 5 bases, leaving 7 bases of the junction unmatched. Germline V lookup: CDR1 SGHTA, CDR2 FQGNSA. The CDR3 is made up of 14 amino acids.

This clone was recorded once. The chain has TRBV18 and TRBJ2-1; D not certain. Germline CDR1 reads KGHSH; CDR2 reads LQKENI. The CDR3 sequence is 13 residues long. Trimming stripped 0 bases from V and 7 bases from J, with 7 bases between. DNA of the CDR3: TGTGCCAGCTCACCACCATCCCAGAATGAGCAGTTCTTC. Residues: CASSPPSQNEQFF.

This chain links TRBV24-1 with TRBJ1-1; TRBD1 is a possible D gene (5 bases). The CDR3 is 16 amino acids. The V end lost 4 bases, the J end lost 4 bases, and 18 bases lay between the germline ends. From germline, CDR1 is KGHDR and CDR2 SFDVKD. The CDR3 sequence is CATSERDFVFGTEAFF. For the CDR3, the DNA is TGTGCCACCAGTGAGAGGGACTTCGTCTTCGGCACTGAAGCTTTCTTT.

Only a few counts were recorded for this clone. The rearrangement uses TRBV6-5 and TRBJ2-1; unclear D gene. The CDR3 loop spans 16 amino acids. Germline CDR1 MNHEY, CDR2 SVGAGI. Deletions cut 0 bases from V and 2 bases from J, with 11 bases between. CDR3 region: CASSYSLEPPYNEQFF. The CDR3 coding sequence is TGTGCCAGCAGTTACTCGCTGGAGCCCCCCTACAATGAGCAGTTCTTC.

The chain is built from TRBV19 and TRBJ2-1; maybe TRBD1 (7 bases). Germline V gene lookup returns CDR1 LNHDA and CDR2 SQIVND (reference sequence). CDR3 length equals 15 residues. The V gene lost 6 bases and the J gene lost 5 bases, with 17 bases spanning the gap. For the CDR3, the DNA is TGTGCCAGTAGCGCGCGGGACAGAATAAACAATGAGCAGTTCTTC. It is translated as CASSARDRINNEQFF.

The chain links TRBV7-9 to TRBJ1-5, with TRBD1 as a possible D gene (6 bases). Trimming shortened V by 1 base and J by 9 bases, and 13 bases separated the two germline ends. From germline, CDR1 is SEHNR and CDR2 FQNEAQ (reference sequence). CDR3 length: 14 amino acids. In DNA form, the CDR3 reads TGTGCCAGCAGCTTAGGAGGGGGTACAGGGCCCCAGCATTTT. This encodes CASSLGGGTGPQHF.

This clone has only one observation. The chain combines TRBV28 with TRBJ2-5; D possibly corresponds to TRBD1 (6 bases). CDR1 is MDHEN, CDR2 SYDVKM, per germline. Between the trimmed V and J ends, which lost 4 bases and 7 bases, there was a span of 13 bases. This CDR3 comprises 13 residues. The DNA for the CDR3 is TGTGCCAGCAGTTCCGGACAGACCGGGACCCAGTACTTC. This gives the protein CASSSGQTGTQYF.

The V call is TRBV6-5, the J call TRBJ2-7, with a possible D match to TRBD2 (6 bases). This CDR3 comprises 15 residues. V lost 6 bases and J 5 bases, leaving 20 bases between the germline ends. The germline CDR1 and CDR2 sequences are MNHEY and SVGAGI. Written as DNA, the CDR3 is TGTGCCAGCAGGGGAGCCGGGACTGGGTCTAACGAGCAGTACTTC. Its protein product is CASRGAGTGSNEQYF.

The chain combines TRBV19 with TRBJ2-3, with 11 bases lining up with TRBD2. Trimming removed 7 bases from V and 6 bases from J; junction bases left unmatched: 9. From germline, CDR1 is LNHDA and CDR2 SQIVND (reference sequence). The CDR3 runs 15 residues. CDR3 residues: CASKSSGRTSDTQYF. The CDR3 region has the DNA TGTGCCAGTAAGTCTAGCGGGAGGACATCGGATACGCAGTATTTT.

The chain links TRBV18 to TRBJ2-1, with 8 bases lining up with TRBD1. After removal of 6 bases from V and 8 bases from J, the junction contained 3 bases not matched to a gene. CDR1 KGHSH and CDR2 LQKENI come from the germline V gene. The CDR3 is 12 amino acids. In DNA form, the CDR3 reads TGTGCCAGCTCTGCGGACAGGGATGAGCAGTTCTTC. Translation gives CASSADRDEQFF.

The chain recombines TRBV4-1 with TRBJ2-7, with 9 bases identical to TRBD1. The V gene end was trimmed by 0 bases and the J gene end by 2 bases; junction bases not matched to a gene: 5. CDR1 MGHRA and CDR2 YSYEKL come from the germline V gene. The CDR3 is 16 amino acids. CDR3 in amino acids: CASSQDRRDRAYEQYF. The CDR3, as DNA: TGCGCCAGCAGCCAAGATCGCCGGGACAGGGCCTACGAGCAGTACTTC.

V gene TRBV15 combines with J gene TRBJ2-2; 12 bases map to TRBD2. The CDR3 sequence is 16 residues long. The trim removed 5 bases at V and 8 bases at J, leaving 9 bases unmatched. From germline, CDR1 is LNHNV and CDR2 YYDKDF (reference sequence). CDR3 in amino acids: CATSPSSSGGGGELFF. The CDR3 DNA sequence: TGTGCCACCAGCCCCTCCTCTAGCGGGGGGGGAGGGGAGCTGTTTTTT.

This chain links TRBV7-9 with TRBJ1-4; perhaps TRBD1 as D (6 bases). Germline V lookup: CDR1 SEHNR, CDR2 FQNEAQ (reference sequence). The CDR3 contains 13 residues. Trimming left V 6 bases short and J 5 bases short, with 10 bases between. CDR3 sequence: CASRDSSNEKLFF. CDR3 bases: TGTGCCAGCAGGGACAGTTCGAATGAAAAACTGTTTTTT. Based on the CDR3 plus reference TRBV7-9 and TRBJ1-4, the full variable domain is DTGVSQNPRHKITKRGQNVTFRCDPISEHNRLYWYRQTLGQGPEFLTYFQNEAQLEKSRLLSDRFSAERPKGSFSTLEIQRTEQGDSAMYLCASRDSSNEKLFFGSGTQLSVL.

This chain connects TRBV20-1 to TRBJ2-4; tentatively, D is TRBD1 (6 bases). Germline values: CDR1 DFQATT, CDR2 SNEGSKA (reference sequence). The germline V and J ends were trimmed by 5 bases and 5 bases, with 7 bases remaining between them. The CDR3 extends over 11 amino acids. The CDR3 DNA reads as TGCAGTGCTCGGACAGAAAACATTCAGTACTTC. It specifies CSARTENIQYF.

This clone was seen only a few times. The genes are TRBV27 and TRBJ2-1; 7 nucleotides line up with TRBD2. J was trimmed by 2 bases and V by 5 bases; bases with no gene match: 6. The germline V gene encodes CDR1 MNHEY and CDR2 SMNVEV (reference sequence). The CDR3 is 15 amino acids. CDR3 sequence reads: CASSAGLRTYNEQFF. The CDR3 coding sequence is TGTGCCAGCAGTGCGGGACTAAGAACCTACAATGAGCAGTTCTTC.

This chain joins TRBV4-2 and TRBJ2-7; 8 bases line up with TRBD1. Per germline, CDR1 LGHNA and CDR2 YNFKEQ. The trim removed 0 bases at V and 3 bases at J, leaving 7 bases unmatched. CDR3 length equals 16 residues. DNA of the CDR3: TGTGCCAGCAGCCAAGATCAAGGCAGGGGGCTCTACGAGCAGTACTTC. This codes for CASSQDQGRGLYEQYF.

Only a few counts were recorded for this clone. J is TRBJ1-5 and V is TRBV4-2; D gene unclear. The germline gives CDR1 LGHNA, CDR2 YNFKEQ. V lost 4 bases, J lost 5 bases, and 9 bases lay in between. This CDR3 is built from 13 residues. The CDR3 region has the DNA TGTGCCAGCAGCCTCGGAGTAGATCAGCCCCAGCATTTT. It yields the protein CASSLGVDQPQHF.

The chain recombines TRBV7-9 with TRBJ1-4, with 7 bases aligning to TRBD1. V was pared by 2 bases and J by 3 bases, with 3 bases of the junction left unmatched. This CDR3 region has 15 residues. CDR1 SEHNR and CDR2 FQNEAQ come from the germline V gene (reference sequence). The CDR3 spells CASSLSTGANEKLFF. The CDR3 DNA reads TGTGCCAGCAGCTTAAGTACAGGGGCTAATGAAAAACTGTTTTTT.